The source of this TCR beta chain is a study of identifying expanded T cells in peripheral blood (dated by TCRdb to the late 2010s). Background on the whole study: Technical replicates were generated by sequencing separate aliquots of the same genomic DNA pool, with four replicates compared pairwise.

Via the germline V gene (reference sequence), CDR1 is SEHNR and CDR2 FQNEAQ. V is reduced by 3 bases and J by 0 bases, leaving a spacing of 12 bases between them. Spanning cysteine to phenylalanine, the CDR3 consists of 16 amino acids. Only the CDR3 DNA stays, 48 bases, in frame from base 1. TCRbeta CDR3 regions were profiled by bias-controlled multiplex PCR amplification of genomic DNA with the immunoSEQ Assay. The paper's data handling went like this. The absolute abundance of each unique TCRbeta CDR3 region was quantified after sequences were collapsed and filtered. Differential abundance was tested with a binomial (Fisher-equivalent) model and with a beta-binomial model adding time-dependent variance fitted from healthy donors. Any clone with fewer than 5 combined templates was excluded, and a clone was called differentially abundant if its Benjamini-Hochberg FDR was below 0.01. In the beta-binomial model, variance was expressed as a function of the total template count across the two samples, in the form v = (b*log(k)+a)^2. TCRdb stores this immuneACCESS table with in-frame sequences only. Part of the clones is absent; in the studies checked, under half of the shortfall reflects unresolved V genes, and no reason is known for the rest. V, J and clone size derive from that table, while D and trimming were established from the DNA sequence. This sample holds tens of thousands of clones; around 91% were observed only once. Of the sample, approximately 2.8% falls within the top ten clones.

During the collection period, no infections or other immune events were recorded for the healthy donors. Healthy-donor blood repertoires served as a training cohort to calibrate time-dependent variance in a beta-binomial model of T-cell clone differential abundance. The training cohort was composed of some ten healthy donors, 3 female and 7 male. The donors were between roughly 25 and 64 years old, with an average age of 43 years. Whole blood from each healthy donor was obtained from a commercial supplier and was collected at three time points about two weeks apart. For immunosequencing, genomic DNA was extracted from whole blood that had not been sorted. Notes on this clone: The target of this receptor is not known. No base-level quality is on record; no much larger clone is a single base apart.

What the authors observed across the whole study: The authors expected biological variance in healthy repertoires might increase further over much longer intervals such as months to years. Across all healthy-donor time intervals, the beta-binomial model significantly lowered both the number of clones called differentially abundant and the false-positive rate. The binomial model flagged around 1.2 differentially abundant clones between technical replicates but about 16 over around two weeks and roughly 19 over approximately 4 weeks. Variance in clone template counts between approximately two-week samples significantly increased with total template count across all healthy donors.

The sequenced sample consisted of blood. This chain joins TRBV7-9 to TRBJ1-3; a tentative D call is TRBD1 (5 bases match). The sequence derives from a person between 18 and 75 years old in good health. The DNA sequence is TGTGCCAGCAGCTTTAACGGGGGAAGCTCTGGAAACACCATATATTTT. Its translation reads: CASSFNGGSSGNTIYF.